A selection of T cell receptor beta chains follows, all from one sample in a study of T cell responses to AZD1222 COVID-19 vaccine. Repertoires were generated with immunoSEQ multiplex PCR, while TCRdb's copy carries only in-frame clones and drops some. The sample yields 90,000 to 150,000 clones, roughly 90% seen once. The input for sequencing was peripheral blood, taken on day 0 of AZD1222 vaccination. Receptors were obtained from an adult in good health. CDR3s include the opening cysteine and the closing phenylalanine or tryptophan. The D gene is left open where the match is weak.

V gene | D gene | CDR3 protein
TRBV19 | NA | CASSKMEGYQPQHF
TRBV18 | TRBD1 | CASSPLDRLSSGNTIYF
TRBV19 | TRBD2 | CASQREGNTGELFF
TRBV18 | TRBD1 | CASSPQGAGHTEAFF
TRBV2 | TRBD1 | CASIPGDRGLLGYTF
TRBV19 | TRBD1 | CASSLQGKYGYTF
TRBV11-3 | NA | CASKEASTDTQYF
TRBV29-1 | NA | CSPKRVINTEAFF
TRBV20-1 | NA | CSASEPQRSHNEQFF
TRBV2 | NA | CASREGPQPQHF
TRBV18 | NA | CASSPRDPVNSPLHF
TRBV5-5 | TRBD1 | CASSFKVQGAEKLFF
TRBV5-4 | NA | CASSLPGSTDTQYF
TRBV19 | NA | CASRAGQTNTGELFF
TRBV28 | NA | CASSLRRQTGGYTF
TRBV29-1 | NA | CSVVPRVGEAFF
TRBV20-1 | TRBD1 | CSARARGRVIF
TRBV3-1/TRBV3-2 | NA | CASSQMSGEKLFF
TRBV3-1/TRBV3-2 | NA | CASSQVAGNTEAFF
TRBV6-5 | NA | CASSYRGPGAEAFF
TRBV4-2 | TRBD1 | CASSQVTQGARFGYTF
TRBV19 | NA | CASSPRAGTPETQYF
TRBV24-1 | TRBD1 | CATQGALGYNEQFF
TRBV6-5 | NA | CASSLQGFYGYTF